These T cell receptor beta chains were read from a single sample in a study of T-cell memory formation after mild COVID-19. Each CDR3 protein gets one entry after TCRdb re-called the 5' RACE reads with MiXCR. This table holds hundreds of thousands of distinct CDR3 sequences, around a quarter found once. What was sequenced was PBMCs or a T cell subset sorted from them (not recorded which). The receptors shown here come from an adult woman who had mild COVID-19 (a few samples of this study predate the infection). Cell type and time point are not known. Both conserved end residues are part of each CDR3. The order of the fields is J gene, D gene, V gene, clone size, CDR3 protein, CDR3 DNA. A D gene is named only where the DNA matches it firmly. Size tells how often a clone was seen (once, few, many) or the class of an expanded clone, and some rows leave it out.

TRBJ1-1	TRBD1	TRBV11-2	-	CASSLVQGKNTEAFF	TGTGCCAGCAGCTTAGTACAGGGGAAGAACACTGAAGCTTTCTTT
TRBJ1-5	-	TRBV30	-	CACGAGFDQPQHF	TGTGCCTGCGGGGCGGGGTTCGATCAGCCCCAGCATTTT
TRBJ2-1	TRBD2	TRBV6-5	-	CASTNNGLAGNEQFF	TGTGCCAGCACCAACAACGGACTAGCGGGTAATGAGCAGTTCTTC
TRBJ1-1	-	TRBV6-1	-	CATSVGDF	TGTGCCACCTCCGTCGGGGATTTT
TRBJ2-1	TRBD1	TRBV7-9	few	CASRLTGGDYNEQFF	TGTGCCAGCAGGTTGACAGGGGGCGACTACAATGAGCAGTTCTTC
TRBJ2-2	-	TRBV7-2	many	CASSLLPGELFF	TGTGCCAGCAGCTTACTTCCCGGGGAGCTGTTTTTT
TRBJ2-2	-	TRBV7-9	-	CASSLPNPTGELFF	TGTGCCAGCAGCTTACCGAACCCTACCGGGGAGCTGTTTTTT
TRBJ2-3	-	TRBV6-5	few	CASSPTTGDTQYF	TGTGCCAGCAGCCCCACGACCGGGGATACGCAGTATTTT
TRBJ2-5	-	TRBV29-1	-	CSISKETQYF	TGCAGCATATCAAAGGAGACCCAGTACTTC
TRBJ2-2	-	TRBV7-9	many	CATPPGYTGELFF	TGTGCCACCCCGCCGGGTTACACCGGGGAGCTGTTTTTT
TRBJ1-6	-	TRBV3-1	-	CASSTPDSYNSPLHF	TGTGCCAGCAGCACGCCAGATTCCTATAATTCACCCCTCCACTTT
TRBJ1-4	-	TRBV25-1	-	CASSERTRAWEKLFF	TGTGCCAGCAGCGAGAGGACGCGGGCTTGGGAAAAACTGTTTTTT
TRBJ2-2	-	TRBV2	-	CASSEVPTPTGELFF	TGTGCCAGCAGTGAAGTCCCTACCCCCACCGGGGAGCTGTTTTTT
TRBJ2-7	TRBD1	TRBV25-1	few	CASSDRDREYEQYF	TGTGCCAGCAGTGATAGGGACAGGGAGTACGAGCAGTACTTC
TRBJ1-2	-	TRBV3-1	-	CASSQAGYGYTF	TGTGCCAGCAGCCAAGCAGGTTATGGCTACACCTTC
TRBJ1-1	TRBD1	TRBV29-1	-	CSVGLDRVGTEAFF	TGCAGCGTCGGTCTGGACAGGGTGGGGACTGAAGCTTTCTTT
TRBJ1-5	TRBD1	TRBV12-3/TRBV12-4	-	CASSSSDRGIQPQHF	TGTGCCAGCAGTTCGTCCGACAGGGGAATTCAGCCCCAGCATTTT
TRBJ2-5	-	TRBV9	-	CASSEQESETQYF	TGTGCCAGCAGCGAGCAGGAGTCAGAGACCCAGTACTTC
TRBJ2-5	TRBD2	TRBV7-2	many	CASSSNPLAGVETQYF	TGTGCCAGCAGCTCGAACCCACTAGCGGGAGTAGAGACCCAGTACTTC
TRBJ2-5	-	TRBV5-1	few	CASSLWTAFQETQYF	TGCGCCAGCAGCCTATGGACCGCCTTCCAAGAGACCCAGTACTTC
TRBJ2-2	-	TRBV11-3	few	CASTISTGELFF	TGTGCCAGCACCATATCCACCGGGGAGCTGTTTTTT
TRBJ1-2	TRBD1	TRBV6-1	-	CASSEVGQGYGYTF	TGTGCCAGCAGTGAAGTGGGACAGGGATATGGCTACACCTTC